This T cell receptor beta chain is drawn from a study of T cell responses to AZD1222 COVID-19 vaccine. The wider study: Second-dose recipients at about 4 or about 12 weeks were treated as one pooled group.

V was shortened by 7 bases and J by 0 bases, with 16 bases between the two germline ends. CDR1 is SGHRS, CDR2 YFSETQ, per germline. The CDR3 consists of 15 residues. Sequencing used immunoSEQ multiplex PCR; TCRdb keeps in-frame clones, though not all of them. The table shows 250,000 or so clones, with approximately 93% occurring only once. With regard to this clone: Its target is unknown.

Overall study results and limits: Baseline testing showed seropositivity in only six or seven AZD1222 recipients. Repertoire sampling occurred only after the peak T cell response. An increase in Spike-specific TCR breadth and depth was observed after two AZD1222 doses.

This TCR was recovered from an adult in good health. The gene calls are TRBV5-1 and TRBJ1-1; D unresolved. The sample consisted of peripheral blood, taken on day 0 of AZD1222 vaccination. CDR3 sequence: CASAPTRAVNTEAFF. The CDR3 DNA reads as TGCGCCAGCGCCCCTACCCGGGCCGTGAACACTGAAGCTTTCTTT.